This T cell receptor (beta chain) is drawn from a study of blood T cell repertoires in COVID-19. On the study more broadly: COVID-19 samples from acute and convalescent phases originated in the United States, Italy and Spain. Sources were T cells, B-cell-depleted T cells, or PBMCs; the material itself was cDNA or gDNA.

CDR3 length: 13 residues. The germline CDR1 and CDR2 sequences are MNHEY and SVGAGI. Trimming stripped 0 bases from V and 6 bases from J, with 6 bases between. In the authors' methods: Reference gene primer amplification in the assay estimated nucleated cell counts. Assay: immunoSEQ multiplex PCR; the TCRdb copy retains only in-frame clones and omits some. Clone size and V and J calls were adopted from that table, with D and trimming inferred from the DNA. The sample carries 55,000 to 80,000 clones, 78% recorded once. The sequence was obtained from a man between 60 and 70 years old with COVID-19, enrolled during active disease. The chain has TRBV6-5 and TRBJ2-1; D is ambiguous. The sequencing sample was made of peripheral blood. The CDR3 DNA reads as TGTGCCAGCAGTTACTCGGCTTCCAATGAGCAGTTCTTC. Translating gives CASSYSASNEQFF.